The 27 T cell receptor beta chains below come from one sample, sequenced in a study of spatial heterogeneity in lung cancer. TCRdb fed the 5' RACE reads into MiXCR, producing one record per CDR3 protein. The sample yields about 27,000 distinct CDR3 sequences, approximately 7% seen once. Time point noted: sample taken at primary tumor resection. Sequencing was performed on PBMCs, taken at surgery. These receptors all stem from a male donor with early-stage non-small cell lung cancer.

The V call is TRBV20-1, the J call TRBJ2-3, with D possibly being TRBD1 (5 bases). The V and J ends lost 0 bases and 4 bases respectively, with 11 bases between them. The germline CDR1 and CDR2 sequences are DFQATT and SNEGSKA (reference sequence). The CDR3 consists of 14 residues. DNA for the CDR3: TGCAGTGCTAGAGACGGCAGGGTGCCAGATACGCAGTATTTT. Translation: CSARDGRVPDTQYF.

With regard to this clonotype: Since a much larger clone is just one base distant, this may be a read error. V gene TRBV2 combines with J gene TRBJ2-3; D remains unclear. Germline V gene data show CDR1 as SNHLY and CDR2 as FYNNEI. V was clipped by 3 bases and J by 1 base, with 8 bases between them. The CDR3 runs to 14 residues. CDR3 nucleotide sequence: TGTGCCAGCAGTGACGCTGGGGGCACAGATACGCAGTATTTT. Translated: CASSDAGGTDTQYF.

In this sample, this clonotype turned up a few times. The V and J genes are TRBV6-1 and TRBJ1-5; D unclear. CDR1 and CDR2 from the germline V gene are MNHNS and SASEGT. This CDR3 region has 15 residues. Trimming removed 2 bases at V and 3 bases at J, with 11 bases between. CDR3 DNA sequence: TGTGCCAGCAGTGAATTCGGTCAGGACAATCAGCCCCAGCATTTT. It encodes CASSEFGQDNQPQHF.

This clonotype appeared many times. The chain is built from TRBV6-2 or TRBV6-3 and TRBJ2-7; TRBD2 matches 7 bases. There are 13 residues in the CDR3. Germline-derived CDR1 and CDR2 are MNHEY and SVGEGT. Germline trimming cut 6 bases from V and 6 bases from J; bases unmatched to any gene: 8. In nucleotides, the CDR3 is TGTGCCAGCAGAATAATACGGGGGGTCGAGCAGTACTTC. The encoded protein is CASRIIRGVEQYF.

This clonotype was seen ten or more times. This rearrangement joins TRBV18 to TRBJ1-5, with 7 bases that match TRBD1. This CDR3 has 16 amino acids. The germline gives CDR1 KGHSH, CDR2 LQKENI. The junction had 6 bases not matched to a gene; V was cut back by 0 bases and J by 4 bases. The CDR3 nucleotides are TGTGCCAGCTCACCACCGGCAGGGGGTTGGAATCAGCCCCAGCATTTT. Translated, it gives CASSPPAGGWNQPQHF.

This clonotype was observed at least ten times. The rearrangement uses TRBV19 and TRBJ1-5; D remains unclear. Germline V lookup: CDR1 LNHDA, CDR2 SQIVND (reference sequence). The V end lost 6 bases, the J end lost 4 bases, and 7 bases lay between the germline ends. CDR3 length: 12 residues. CDR3 amino acids: CASRPANQPQHF. The CDR3 coding sequence is TGTGCCAGTAGGCCGGCGAATCAGCCCCAGCATTTT.

This clonotype was counted a few times. The rearrangement joins TRBV5-1 to TRBJ2-7; D not certain. The CDR3 is 13 amino acids. The germline gives CDR1 SGHRS, CDR2 YFSETQ. V dropped 6 bases and J dropped 6 bases, with 16 bases sitting between them. The CDR3 DNA reads as TGCGCCAGCATGGTCGGACCGAATCGCGAGCAGTACTTC. Translating gives CASMVGPNREQYF. Full variable domain (missing parts from reference TRBV5-1 and TRBJ2-7): KAGVTQTPRYLIKTRGQQVTLSCSPISGHRSVSWYQQTPGQGLQFLFEYFSETQRNKGNFPGRFSGRQFSNSRSEMNVSTLELGDSALYLCASMVGPNREQYFGPGTRLTVT.

In this sample, this clonotype turned up many times. The chain is built from TRBV25-1 and TRBJ1-4, with unresolved D. CDR1 MGHDK and CDR2 SYGVNS come from the germline V gene. This CDR3 spans 14 amino acids. V was pared by 6 bases and J by 7 bases, with 15 bases between. The CDR3 reads CASSQRRQIEKLFF. The CDR3 region has the DNA TGTGCCAGCAGCCAACGGAGGCAGATTGAAAAACTGTTTTTT.

This clonotype was seen only a few times. This sequence joins TRBV9 and TRBJ1-1, with TRBD1 matching over 7 bases. This CDR3 is 16 amino acids long. Looked up from germline, CDR1 is SGDLS and CDR2 is YYNGEE. Trimming removed 3 bases from V and 1 base from J; junction bases left unmatched: 9. The CDR3 DNA sequence: TGTGCCAGCAGCGCGGCCCTGGGACAGACGAACACTGAAGCTTTCTTT. It encodes CASSAALGQTNTEAFF.

This clonotype was seen repeatedly, ten times or more. The chain uses TRBV6-1 and TRBJ2-1; tentatively, D is TRBD1 (6 bases). V shed 5 bases and J shed 7 bases, with 9 bases lying between them. Germline V lookup: CDR1 MNHNS, CDR2 SASEGT. The CDR3 is 12 residues long. The CDR3 spells CASSIRGNEQFF. For the CDR3, the DNA is TGTGCCAGCAGTATTAGGGGGAATGAGCAGTTCTTC.

The chain uses TRBV7-2 and TRBJ2-1; 7 bases map to TRBD1. Germline values: CDR1 SGHTA, CDR2 FQGNSA. The CDR3 is made up of 16 amino acids. The J segment lost 3 bases and the V segment lost 1 base, leaving 6 bases of the junction unmatched. CDR3 residues: CASSLEGAGGYNEQFF. The CDR3, as DNA: TGTGCCAGCAGCTTAGAGGGCGCAGGGGGCTACAATGAGCAGTTCTTC.

This clonotype came up many times. The chain is built from TRBV5-1 and TRBJ1-5, with D unresolved. The CDR3 is 15 amino acids. Trimming removed 0 bases at V and 1 base at J, with 8 bases between. Germline V gives CDR1 SGHRS, CDR2 YFSETQ. The CDR3 DNA is TGCGCCAGCAGCTTGGGCGTTTACAGCAATCAGCCCCAGCATTTT. Translating it yields CASSLGVYSNQPQHF.

This clonotype was found a few times. The chain couples TRBV30 to TRBJ2-1; tentative D call: TRBD1 (5 bases). CDR1 and CDR2 (germline): GTSNPN, SVGIG (reference sequence). CDR3 length: 12 amino acids. Trimming took 5 bases from V and 4 from J, leaving 9 bases between them. The CDR3 sequence: CAWVGDYNEQFF. DNA for the CDR3: TGTGCCTGGGTAGGGGATTACAATGAGCAGTTCTTC.

By its share, this clonotype is medium-sized (0.01 to 0.1%). The V and J genes are TRBV7-9 and TRBJ1-4; D not resolved. The CDR3 contains 15 residues. V shed 3 bases and J shed 0 bases, with 8 bases lying between them. In germline, CDR1 is SEHNR, CDR2 FQNEAQ (reference sequence). CDR3 bases: TGTGCCAGCAGCTTCCCCTCTACAACTAATGAAAAACTGTTTTTT. Translation gives CASSFPSTTNEKLFF.

This clonotype has at least ten counts. V is TRBV20-1 and J is TRBJ2-7; 11 bases match TRBD2. Germline V gene data show CDR1 as DFQATT and CDR2 as SNEGSKA (reference sequence). Trimming cost V 5 bases and J 1 base; bases outside gene matches: 4. CDR3 length: 14 amino acids. The CDR3, as DNA: TGCAGTGCTGAGCTAGCGGGAGGTTCCTACGAGCAGTACTTC. This encodes CSAELAGGSYEQYF.

The rearrangement links TRBV5-1 to TRBJ1-2; 8 bases agree with TRBD1. Trimming removed 3 bases from V and 5 bases from J; junction bases left unmatched: 9. The CDR3 extends over 15 amino acids. Germline CDR1 and CDR2: SGHRS and YFSETQ. The DNA for the CDR3 is TGCGCCAGCAGCTGGGGGGACAGGCAGGATTATGGCTACACCTTC. It yields the protein CASSWGDRQDYGYTF.

This clonotype was picked up a small number of times. The J gene is TRBJ2-7, the V gene TRBV12-5; the D gene is possibly TRBD1 (5 bases). The CDR3 contains 13 residues. Trimming pared 7 bases from V and 0 bases from J, leaving 10 bases between. Germline-derived CDR1 and CDR2 are LGHNT and FRNRAP. The CDR3 DNA is TGTGCTAGTGTCCACAGGAGCTCCTACGAGCAGTACTTC. Its translation is CASVHRSSYEQYF.

This clonotype is labeled medium-sized. The chain combines TRBV10-3 with TRBJ1-4; 7 bases line up with TRBD1. This CDR3 has 15 residues. V shed 0 bases, J shed 8 bases, and the junction held 6 bases outside the gene matches. Germline V gene data show CDR1 as ENHRY and CDR2 as SYGVKD. The CDR3 DNA reads TGTGCCATCAGTGAGTCAGGGGGCGCGGGGGAAAAACTGTTTTTT. It is translated as CAISESGGAGEKLFF.

This clonotype appeared a single time. This chain uses TRBV19 with TRBJ1-1; D is unclear. The CDR3 totals 15 residues. The germline V and J ends were trimmed by 2 bases and 10 bases, with 20 bases remaining between them. Per the germline V gene, CDR1 is LNHDA and CDR2 is SQIVND (reference sequence). CDR3 sequence reads: CASSINQRTSWGAFF. CDR3 DNA: TGTGCCAGTAGTATAAATCAGCGTACCAGCTGGGGAGCTTTCTTT. Looking up the rest from reference TRBV19 and TRBJ1-1 gives the full variable domain: DGGITQSPKYLFRKEGQNVTLSCEQNLNHDAMYWYRQDPGQGLRLIYYSQIVNDFQKGDIAEGYSVSREKKESFPLTVTSAQKNPTAFYLCASSINQRTSWGAFFGQGTRLTVV.

The chain links TRBV12-3 or TRBV12-4 to TRBJ1-1; possible D gene TRBD1, 5 bases. The CDR3 is 14 amino acids. Trimming left V 1 base short and J 0 bases short, with 6 bases between. The CDR3 region is CASSLGQMNTEAFF. The DNA for the CDR3 is TGTGCCAGCAGTTTAGGACAGATGAACACTGAAGCTTTCTTT.

In the case of this clonotype: This may stem from a read error, because a much larger clone lies one nucleotide away. The rearrangement joins TRBV10-1 to TRBJ2-3, with 9 bases matching TRBD2. The CDR3 has 15 residues. Germline assignment: CDR1 WNHNN and CDR2 SYGVQD (reference sequence). CDR3 protein: CASSVAGGGTETQYF. The CDR3 DNA is TGCGCCAGCAGTGTTGCGGGAGGGGGCACAGAAACGCAGTATTTT.

In its sample, this clonotype was seen a few times. V and J are TRBV24-1 and TRBJ2-1; the D gene is possibly TRBD2 (5 bases). Per the germline V gene, CDR1 is KGHDR and CDR2 is SFDVKD. The CDR3 is 15 amino acids. V was shortened by 5 bases and J by 0 bases, with 10 bases between the two germline ends. This CDR3 is CATSVERFSYNEQFF. CDR3 nucleotides: TGTGCCACCAGTGTCGAGCGGTTCTCCTACAATGAGCAGTTCTTC.

This clonotype was recorded many times. The V call is TRBV5-1, the J call TRBJ2-3, with D possibly matching TRBD2 (6 bases). V was pared by 4 bases and J by 4 bases, with 16 bases between. The CDR3 has 15 residues. Germline CDR1 reads SGHRS; CDR2 reads YFSETQ. The CDR3 is CASSRDGSAADTQYF. As DNA, the CDR3 is TGCGCCAGCAGCCGCGACGGGAGTGCGGCAGATACGCAGTATTTT.

This clonotype was recorded at least ten times. The chain employs TRBV5-6 and TRBJ2-4, with 7 bases lining up with TRBD1. The CDR3 totals 15 residues. Trimming removed 5 bases from V and 6 bases from J; junction bases left unmatched: 11. Germline V gives CDR1 SGHDT, CDR2 YYEEEE. The CDR3 nucleotides read TGTGCCAGCAGTTACAGGGGTTCGGGGCCAAACATTCAGTACTTC. This translates into CASSYRGSGPNIQYF.

This clonotype was picked up many times. The CDR3 sequence: CASSESPDRTAITEAFF. DNA for the CDR3: TGCGCCAGCAGTGAGTCCCCAGACCGCACTGCCATCACTGAAGCTTTCTTT. The genes are TRBV10-1 and TRBJ1-1; D call uncertain. The ends were cut back, 0 bases at V and 4 bases at J, with 18 bases in the middle. The CDR3 spans 17 residues. Germline values: CDR1 WNHNN, CDR2 SYGVQD (reference sequence).

Sample share makes this clonotype medium-sized. Here the CDR3 reads CASSPPTAPNEKLFF. The CDR3 region has the DNA TGTGCCAGCAGCCCACCGACGGCGCCTAATGAAAAACTGTTTTTT. The chain recombines TRBV28 with TRBJ1-4; no reliable D call. The CDR3 runs to 15 residues. V shed 6 bases and J shed 3 bases, with 14 bases lying between them. In germline, CDR1 is MDHEN, CDR2 SYDVKM.

This clonotype was counted a few times. The chain carries TRBV4-1 and TRBJ1-6, with D possibly matching TRBD1 (6 bases). V was trimmed by 0 bases and J by 0 bases, leaving 12 bases between them. The CDR3 length is 18 residues. CDR1 is MGHRA, CDR2 YSYEKL, per germline. The CDR3 region is CASSQDPGASSYNSPLHF. As DNA, the CDR3 is TGCGCCAGCAGCCAAGATCCGGGGGCGAGCTCCTATAATTCACCCCTCCACTTT.